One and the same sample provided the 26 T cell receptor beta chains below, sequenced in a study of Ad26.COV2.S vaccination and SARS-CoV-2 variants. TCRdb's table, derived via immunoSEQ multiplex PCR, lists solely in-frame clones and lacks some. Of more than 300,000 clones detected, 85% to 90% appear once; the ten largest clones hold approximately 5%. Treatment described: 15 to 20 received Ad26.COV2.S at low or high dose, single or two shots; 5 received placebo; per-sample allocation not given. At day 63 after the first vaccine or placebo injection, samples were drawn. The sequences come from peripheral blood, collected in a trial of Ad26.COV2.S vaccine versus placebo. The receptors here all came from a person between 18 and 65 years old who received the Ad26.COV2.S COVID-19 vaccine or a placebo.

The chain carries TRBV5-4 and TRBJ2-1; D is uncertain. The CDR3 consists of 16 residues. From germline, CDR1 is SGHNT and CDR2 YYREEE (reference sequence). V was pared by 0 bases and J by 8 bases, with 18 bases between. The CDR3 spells CASSLATAAWPHEQFF. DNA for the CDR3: TGTGCCAGCAGCTTGGCAACCGCGGCGTGGCCCCATGAGCAGTTCTTC.

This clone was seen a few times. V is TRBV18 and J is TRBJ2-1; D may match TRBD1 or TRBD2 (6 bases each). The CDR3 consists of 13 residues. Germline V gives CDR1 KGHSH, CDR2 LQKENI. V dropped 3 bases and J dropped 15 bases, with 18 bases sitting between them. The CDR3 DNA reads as TGTGCCAGCTCACCTACAGGGACTTCTGTGAGGTTCTTC. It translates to CASSPTGTSVRFF.

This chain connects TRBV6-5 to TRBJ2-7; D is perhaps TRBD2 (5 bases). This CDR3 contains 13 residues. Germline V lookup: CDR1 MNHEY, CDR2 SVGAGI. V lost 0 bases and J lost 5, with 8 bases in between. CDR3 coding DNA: TGTGCCAGCAGTTACTCCAGCGGAAACGAGCAGTACTTC. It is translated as CASSYSSGNEQYF.

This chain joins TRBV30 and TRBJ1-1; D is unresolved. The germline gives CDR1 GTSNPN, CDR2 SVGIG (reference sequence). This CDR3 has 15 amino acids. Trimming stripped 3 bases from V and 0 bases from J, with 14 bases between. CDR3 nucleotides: TGTGCCTGGAGATCGACGGCGAACCTGAACACTGAAGCTTTCTTT. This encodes CAWRSTANLNTEAFF. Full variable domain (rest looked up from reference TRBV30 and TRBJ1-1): SQTIHQWPATLVQPVGSPLSLECTVEGTSNPNLYWYRQAAGRGLQLLFYSVGIGQISSEVPQNLSASRPQDRQFILSSKKLLLSDSGFYLCAWRSTANLNTEAFFGQGTRLTVV.

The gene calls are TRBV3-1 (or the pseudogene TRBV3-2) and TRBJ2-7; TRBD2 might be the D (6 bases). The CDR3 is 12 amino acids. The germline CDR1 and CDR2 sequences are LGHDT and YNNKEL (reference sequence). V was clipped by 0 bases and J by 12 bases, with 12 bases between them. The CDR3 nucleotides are TGTGCCAGCAGCCAAGATGGGGCGGAGGGGTACTTC. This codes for CASSQDGAEGYF.

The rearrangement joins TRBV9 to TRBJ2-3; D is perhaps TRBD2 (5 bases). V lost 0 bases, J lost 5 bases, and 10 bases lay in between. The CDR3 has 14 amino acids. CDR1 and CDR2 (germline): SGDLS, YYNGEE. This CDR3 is CASSVEGSVDTQYF. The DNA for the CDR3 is TGTGCCAGCAGCGTAGAGGGTAGCGTAGATACGCAGTATTTT.

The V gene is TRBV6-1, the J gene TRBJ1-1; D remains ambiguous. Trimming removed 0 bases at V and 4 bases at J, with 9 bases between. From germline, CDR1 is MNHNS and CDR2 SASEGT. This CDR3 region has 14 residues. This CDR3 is CASSEAELSTEAFF. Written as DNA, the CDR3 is TGTGCCAGCAGTGAAGCCGAGTTGAGCACTGAAGCTTTCTTT.

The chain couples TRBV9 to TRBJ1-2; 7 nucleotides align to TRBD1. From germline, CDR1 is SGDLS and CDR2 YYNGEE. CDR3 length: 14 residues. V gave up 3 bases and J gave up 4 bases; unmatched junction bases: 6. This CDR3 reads CASSADRAPYGYTF. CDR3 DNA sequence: TGTGCCAGCAGCGCCGACAGGGCGCCCTATGGCTACACCTTC.

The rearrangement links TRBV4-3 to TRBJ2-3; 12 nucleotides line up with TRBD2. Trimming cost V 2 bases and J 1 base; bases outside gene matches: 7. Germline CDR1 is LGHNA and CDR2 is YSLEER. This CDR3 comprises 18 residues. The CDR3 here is CASSQRLAGEVGTDTQYF. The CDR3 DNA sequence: TGCGCCAGCAGCCAAAGACTAGCGGGGGAGGTGGGCACAGATACGCAGTATTTT.

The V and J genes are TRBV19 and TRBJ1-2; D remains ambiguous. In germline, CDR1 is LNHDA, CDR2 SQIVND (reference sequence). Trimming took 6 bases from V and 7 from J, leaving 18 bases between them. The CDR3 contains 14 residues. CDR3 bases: TGTGCCAGTAGGAAGGAACCTGAAACTGGTGGCTACACCTTC. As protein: CASRKEPETGGYTF.

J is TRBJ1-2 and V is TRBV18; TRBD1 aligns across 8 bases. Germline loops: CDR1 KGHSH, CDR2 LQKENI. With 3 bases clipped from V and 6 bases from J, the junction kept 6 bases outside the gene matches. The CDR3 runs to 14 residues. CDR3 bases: TGTGCCAGCTCACCGAATCAGGGGGCCGATGGCTACACCTTC. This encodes CASSPNQGADGYTF.

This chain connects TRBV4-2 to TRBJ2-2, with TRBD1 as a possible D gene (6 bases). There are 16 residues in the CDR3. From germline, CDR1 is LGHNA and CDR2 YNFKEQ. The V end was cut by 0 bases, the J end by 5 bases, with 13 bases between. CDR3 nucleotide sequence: TGTGCCAGCAGCCAAGATTGGACAGTCGGGACCGGGGAGCTGTTTTTT. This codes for CASSQDWTVGTGELFF.

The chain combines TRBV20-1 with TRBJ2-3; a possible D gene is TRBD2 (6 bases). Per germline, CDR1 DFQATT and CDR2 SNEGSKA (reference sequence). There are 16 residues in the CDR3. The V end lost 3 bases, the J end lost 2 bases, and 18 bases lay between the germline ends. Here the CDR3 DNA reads TGCAGTGCTAGTGGAGGGCAGGGCCATCACACAGATACGCAGTATTTT. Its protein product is CSASGGQGHHTDTQYF.

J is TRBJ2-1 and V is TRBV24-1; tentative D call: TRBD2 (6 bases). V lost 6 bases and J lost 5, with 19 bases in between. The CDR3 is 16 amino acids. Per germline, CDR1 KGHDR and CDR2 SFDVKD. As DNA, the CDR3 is TGTGCCACCAGTCTTCACGGGAGTCCCCGGGACAATGAGCAGTTCTTC. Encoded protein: CATSLHGSPRDNEQFF.

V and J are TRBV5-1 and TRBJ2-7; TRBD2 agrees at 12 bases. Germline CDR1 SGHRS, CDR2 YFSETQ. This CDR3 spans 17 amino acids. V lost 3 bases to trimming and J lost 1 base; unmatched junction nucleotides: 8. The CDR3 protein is CASSSIQTSGGSYEQYF. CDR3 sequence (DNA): TGCGCCAGCAGCTCGATTCAGACTAGCGGGGGTTCCTACGAGCAGTACTTC.

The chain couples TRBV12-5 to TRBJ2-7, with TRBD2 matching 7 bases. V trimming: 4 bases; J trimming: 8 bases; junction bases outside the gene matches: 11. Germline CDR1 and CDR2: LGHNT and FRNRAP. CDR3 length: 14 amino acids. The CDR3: CASGSTSIGVKQYF. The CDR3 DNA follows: TGTGCTAGTGGTTCGACTAGCATCGGTGTAAAGCAGTACTTC.

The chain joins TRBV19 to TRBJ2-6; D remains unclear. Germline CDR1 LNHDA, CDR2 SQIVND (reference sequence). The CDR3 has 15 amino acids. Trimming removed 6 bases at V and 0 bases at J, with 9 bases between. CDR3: CASSPDDSGANVLTF. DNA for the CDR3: TGTGCCAGTAGCCCGGATGACTCTGGGGCCAACGTCCTGACTTTC. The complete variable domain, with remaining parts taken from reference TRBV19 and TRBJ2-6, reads DGGITQSPKYLFRKEGQNVTLSCEQNLNHDAMYWYRQDPGQGLRLIYYSQIVNDFQKGDIAEGYSVSREKKESFPLTVTSAQKNPTAFYLCASSPDDSGANVLTFGAGSRLTVL.

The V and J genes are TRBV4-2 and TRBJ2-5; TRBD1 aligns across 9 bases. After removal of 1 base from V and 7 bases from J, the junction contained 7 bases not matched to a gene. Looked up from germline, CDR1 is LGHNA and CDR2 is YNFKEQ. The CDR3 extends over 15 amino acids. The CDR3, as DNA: TGTGCCAGCAGCCAAGTGGGGACAGGGACGGTGACCCAGTACTTC. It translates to CASSQVGTGTVTQYF.

The chain's CDR3 is CASSPRPTQEIKAYEQYF. As DNA, the CDR3 is TGTGCCAGCAGCCCCCGGCCTACACAGGAGATTAAGGCCTACGAGCAGTACTTC. The gene calls are TRBV13 and TRBJ2-7; D might be TRBD1 (5 bases). The CDR3 totals 18 residues. From germline, CDR1 is PRHDT and CDR2 FYEKMQ (reference sequence). The V end was cut by 5 bases, the J end by 2 bases, with 25 bases between.

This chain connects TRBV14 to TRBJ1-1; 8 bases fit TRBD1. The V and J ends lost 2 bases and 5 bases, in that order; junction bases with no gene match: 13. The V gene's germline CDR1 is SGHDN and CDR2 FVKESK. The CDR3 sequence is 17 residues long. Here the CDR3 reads CASSQKDQGARGTEAFF. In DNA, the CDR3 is TGTGCCAGCAGCCAAAAGGACCAGGGGGCGCGGGGAACTGAAGCTTTCTTT.

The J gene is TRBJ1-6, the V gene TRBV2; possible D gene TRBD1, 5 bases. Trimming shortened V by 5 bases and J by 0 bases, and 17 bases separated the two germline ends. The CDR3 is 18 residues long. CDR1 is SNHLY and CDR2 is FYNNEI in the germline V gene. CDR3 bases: TGTGCCAGCAGTACAGCCGGGGACGGGAGCTCCTATAATTCACCCCTCCACTTT. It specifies CASSTAGDGSSYNSPLHF.

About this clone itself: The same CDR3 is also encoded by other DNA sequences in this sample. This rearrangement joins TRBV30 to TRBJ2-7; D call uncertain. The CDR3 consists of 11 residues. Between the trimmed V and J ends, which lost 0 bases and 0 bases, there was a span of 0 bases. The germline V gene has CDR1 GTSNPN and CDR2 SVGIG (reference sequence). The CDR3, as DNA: TGTGCCTGGAGTGTCTCCTACGAGCAGTACTTC. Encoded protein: CAWSVSYEQYF. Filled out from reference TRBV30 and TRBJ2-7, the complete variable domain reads SQTIHQWPATLVQPVGSPLSLECTVEGTSNPNLYWYRQAAGRGLQLLFYSVGIGQISSEVPQNLSASRPQDRQFILSSKKLLLSDSGFYLCAWSVSYEQYFGPGTRLTVT.

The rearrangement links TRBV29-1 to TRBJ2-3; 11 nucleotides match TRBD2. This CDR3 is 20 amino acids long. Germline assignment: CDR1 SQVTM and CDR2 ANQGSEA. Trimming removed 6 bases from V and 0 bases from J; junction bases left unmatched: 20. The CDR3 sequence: CSVERPGWASGGPSTDTQYF. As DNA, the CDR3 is TGCAGCGTCGAGAGACCGGGTTGGGCTAGCGGGGGGCCTAGCACAGATACGCAGTATTTT.

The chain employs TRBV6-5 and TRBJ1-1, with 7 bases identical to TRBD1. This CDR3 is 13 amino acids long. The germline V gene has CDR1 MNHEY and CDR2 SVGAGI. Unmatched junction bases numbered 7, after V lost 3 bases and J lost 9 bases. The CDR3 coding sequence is TGTGCCAGCAGTTATATCAGGGGGGAAAAAGCTTTCTTT. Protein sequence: CASSYIRGEKAFF.

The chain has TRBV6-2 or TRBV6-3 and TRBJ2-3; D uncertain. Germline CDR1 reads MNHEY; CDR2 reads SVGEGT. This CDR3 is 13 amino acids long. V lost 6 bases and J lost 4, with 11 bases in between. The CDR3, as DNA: TGTGCCAGCAGCCTCCGCCTTCCAGATACGCAGTATTTT. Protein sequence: CASSLRLPDTQYF.

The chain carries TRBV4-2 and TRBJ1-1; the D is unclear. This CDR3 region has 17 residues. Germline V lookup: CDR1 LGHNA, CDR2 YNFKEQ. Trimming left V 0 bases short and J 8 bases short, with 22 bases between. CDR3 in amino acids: CASSQDLQSAAWEEAFF. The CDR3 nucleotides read TGTGCCAGCAGCCAAGATCTTCAGTCAGCCGCCTGGGAAGAAGCTTTCTTT.